These 6 T cell receptor beta chains were all obtained from the same sample, sequenced in a study of CD8 T cells in ankylosing spondylitis. TCRdb recomputed calls from the 5' RACE reads with MiXCR, one row per CDR3 protein. The table records around 230,000 distinct CDR3 sequences, under 8.5% of them present only once. Sequencing was done on a sample of blood, either unsorted or a sorted T cell fraction (not recorded which). These receptors all stem from a female donor with ankylosing spondylitis or in good health (not recorded which).

This clonotype was detected ten times or more. The chain has TRBV12-3 or TRBV12-4 and TRBJ2-6; D not certain. V was clipped by 7 bases and J by 4 bases, with 8 bases between them. This CDR3 comprises 13 residues. The CDR3 spells CASTREGANVLTF. The CDR3 DNA reads TGTGCCAGCACCCGAGAGGGGGCCAACGTCCTGACTTTC.

The chain uses TRBV13 and TRBJ1-3; D gene uncertain. V gave up 5 bases and J gave up 8 bases, with 19 bases separating them. Germline-derived CDR1 and CDR2 are PRHDT and FYEKMQ (reference sequence). The CDR3 consists of 15 residues. The CDR3 coding sequence is TGTGCCAGCAGCCGCTGGGCCCAATCGGGAGACACCATATATTTT. It translates to CASSRWAQSGDTIYF.

This clonotype came up a few times. The rearrangement joins TRBV11-2 to TRBJ2-1, with 14 bases that match TRBD2. The CDR3 is 17 amino acids. V lost 1 base and J lost 10; bases outside the gene matches: 9. CDR1 is SGHAT, CDR2 FQNNGV, per germline. The CDR3 spells CASSLGNPGLAGAEQFF. Written as DNA, the CDR3 is TGTGCCAGCAGCTTAGGCAACCCGGGACTAGCGGGAGCGGAGCAGTTCTTC.

This clonotype was detected ten times or more. The rearrangement uses TRBV5-1 and TRBJ2-1, with D uncertain. CDR3 length: 16 amino acids. V was clipped by 4 bases and J by 0 bases, with 14 bases between them. Germline loops: CDR1 SGHRS, CDR2 YFSETQ. The CDR3 spells CASSRISPSSYNEQFF. The CDR3 DNA reads as TGCGCCAGCAGCCGTATATCGCCTAGCTCCTACAATGAGCAGTTCTTC.

This clonotype was detected a few times. The chain joins TRBV20-1 to TRBJ1-1; no clear D. The CDR3 sequence is 17 residues long. Looked up from germline, CDR1 is DFQATT and CDR2 is SNEGSKA (reference sequence). The V gene lost 0 bases and the J gene lost 1 base, with 18 bases spanning the gap. CDR3 bases: TGCAGTGCTAGAGATGGGAGAGGGCCCCACCGGAACACTGAAGCTTTCTTT. It translates to CSARDGRGPHRNTEAFF.

The gene calls are TRBV7-9 and TRBJ1-2; a possible D gene is TRBD1 (6 bases). CDR3 size: 15 residues. The germline V gene encodes CDR1 SEHNR and CDR2 FQNEAQ (reference sequence). V lost 3 bases and J 8 bases, leaving 19 bases between the germline ends. CDR3: CASSFSTGRTVGYTF. CDR3 nucleotide sequence: TGTGCCAGCAGCTTCAGTACAGGAAGGACAGTAGGCTACACCTTC. The full variable domain, completed using reference TRBV7-9 and TRBJ1-2, is DTGVSQNPRHKITKRGQNVTFRCDPISEHNRLYWYRQTLGQGPEFLTYFQNEAQLEKSRLLSDRFSAERPKGSFSTLEIQRTEQGDSAMYLCASSFSTGRTVGYTFGSGTRLTVV.